This T cell receptor (beta chain) emerged from a study of regulatory T cells in long-lasting Graves disease. The time point denotes: newly diagnosed GD, antithyroid drugs for less than 3 months. PBMCs provided the RNA from which the TCR library was made. Staff took around 9.7 milliliters of peripheral blood and put it into EDTA tubes. Construction of the TCR beta libraries employed iRepertoire HTBI primers in conjunction with Arm-PCR of CDR3 regions. TCRdb called the multiplex PCR reads again in MiXCR, with one record for every CDR3 protein. The repertoire holds roughly 430,000 distinct CDR3 sequences, with roughly 17% as singletons. This clonotype was recorded many times. Germline V gene lookup returns CDR1 SEHNR and CDR2 FQNEAQ (reference sequence). This CDR3 comprises 14 residues. J lost 2 bases, V lost 8 bases, and 5 bases had no gene match. The data were also submitted as part of a second study, on T cells in Graves' hyperthyroidism and ophthalmopathy. That study reports: Clinical symptoms, serum thyroxine, TRAb, thyroid ultrasound and orbital computed tomography established diagnosis. Primed by the HTBI set, a first-round RT-PCR was run on the TCR CDR3.

Sample: peripheral blood mononuclear cells (PBMCs), taken at new diagnosis, from a patient treated with antithyroid drugs. The clonotype originates from a woman aged 25-40 years with Graves disease. The chain carries TRBV7-9 and TRBJ2-7, with 11 bases that match TRBD2. The CDR3, as DNA: TGTGCCAGCGGCCGACTAGCGGGGACCTACGAGCAGTACTTC. Translation gives CASGRLAGTYEQYF.